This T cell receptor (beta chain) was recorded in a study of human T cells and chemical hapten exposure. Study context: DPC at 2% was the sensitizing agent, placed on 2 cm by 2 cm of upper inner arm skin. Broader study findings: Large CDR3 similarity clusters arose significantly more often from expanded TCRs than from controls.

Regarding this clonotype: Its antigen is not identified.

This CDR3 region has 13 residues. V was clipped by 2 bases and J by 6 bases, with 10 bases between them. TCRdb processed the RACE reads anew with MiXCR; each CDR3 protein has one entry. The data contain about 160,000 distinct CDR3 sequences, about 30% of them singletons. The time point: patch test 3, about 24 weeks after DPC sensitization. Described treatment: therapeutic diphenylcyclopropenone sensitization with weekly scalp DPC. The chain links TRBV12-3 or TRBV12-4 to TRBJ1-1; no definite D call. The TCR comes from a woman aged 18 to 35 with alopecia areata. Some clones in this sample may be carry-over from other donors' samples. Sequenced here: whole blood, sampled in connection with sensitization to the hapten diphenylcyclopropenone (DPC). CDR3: CASSLMGSSEAFF. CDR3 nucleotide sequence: TGTGCCAGCAGTTTAATGGGGTCCTCTGAAGCTTTCTTT.